This TCR beta chain derives from a study of T cell repertoires in cytomegalovirus infection. Study-level information: Public TCR beta signatures indicated both CMV infection and matching HLA type.

TCRdb independently ran MiXCR on the reads; one entry per CDR3 protein. The sample includes around 430,000 distinct CDR3 sequences, about 42% of them seen just once. On this clonotype itself: Its antigen is unknown.

V was pared by 7 bases and J by 0 bases, with 7 bases between. The V gene's germline CDR1 is SNHLY and CDR2 FYNNEI. This CDR3 is 14 amino acids long. Sequencing was performed on cultured PBMCs, taken from culture after CMV antigen stimulation. The chain employs TRBV2 and TRBJ1-6; D is unresolved. The TCR comes from a human donor in good health (CMV status not recorded). Some clones in this sample may be carry-over from other donors' samples. CDR3 loop: CASTQSSYNSPLHF. DNA for the CDR3: TGTGCCAGCACCCAAAGCTCCTATAATTCACCCCTCCACTTT.